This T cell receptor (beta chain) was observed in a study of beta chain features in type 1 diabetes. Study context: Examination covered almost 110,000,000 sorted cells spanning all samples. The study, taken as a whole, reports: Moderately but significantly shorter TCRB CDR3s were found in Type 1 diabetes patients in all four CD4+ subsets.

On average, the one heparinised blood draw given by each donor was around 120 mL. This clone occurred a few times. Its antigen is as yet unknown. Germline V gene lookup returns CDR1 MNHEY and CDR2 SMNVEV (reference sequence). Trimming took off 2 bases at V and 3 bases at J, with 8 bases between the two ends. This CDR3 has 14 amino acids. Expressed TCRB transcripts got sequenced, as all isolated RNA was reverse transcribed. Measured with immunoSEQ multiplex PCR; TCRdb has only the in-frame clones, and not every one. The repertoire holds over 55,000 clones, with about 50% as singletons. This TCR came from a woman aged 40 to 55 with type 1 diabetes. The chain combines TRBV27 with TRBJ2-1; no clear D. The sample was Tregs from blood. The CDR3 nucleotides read TGTGCCAGCAGTTTAGGGCAACTCTACAATGAGCAGTTCTTC. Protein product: CASSLGQLYNEQFF.